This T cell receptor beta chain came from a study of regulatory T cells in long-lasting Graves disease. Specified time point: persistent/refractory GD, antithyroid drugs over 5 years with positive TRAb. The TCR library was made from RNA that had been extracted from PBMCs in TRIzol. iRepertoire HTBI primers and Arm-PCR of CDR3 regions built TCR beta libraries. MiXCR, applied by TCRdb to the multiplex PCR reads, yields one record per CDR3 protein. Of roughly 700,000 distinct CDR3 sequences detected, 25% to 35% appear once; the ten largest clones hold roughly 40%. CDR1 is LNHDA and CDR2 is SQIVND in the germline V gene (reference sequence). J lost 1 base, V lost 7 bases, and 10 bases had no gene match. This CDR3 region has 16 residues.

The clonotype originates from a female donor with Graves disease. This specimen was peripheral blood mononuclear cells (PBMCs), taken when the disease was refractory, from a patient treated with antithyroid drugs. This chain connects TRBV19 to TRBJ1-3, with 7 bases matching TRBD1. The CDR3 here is CASNDLKGASGNTIYF. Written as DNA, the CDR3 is TGTGCCAGTAATGATTTGAAGGGGGCGTCTGGAAACACCATATATTTT.